Presented here are 7 T cell receptor beta chains from one specimen sequenced in a study of blood T cell repertoires in COVID-19 (dated by TCRdb to about 2020). The library was made by the immunoSEQ multiplex PCR assay. In TCRdb, the immuneACCESS table is reduced to in-frame sequences with V and J assigned. These tables do not hold every clone; where another copy was compared, an unresolved V gene accounts for under half, and the others remain unexplained. For this sample the table gives a few hundred thousand clones, of which approximately 88% were detected only once. 0.94% of the sample belongs to the ten largest clones. Sample: peripheral blood. The source is a woman in her thirties or forties who had recovered from COVID-19.

The genes are TRBV10-1 and TRBJ2-7, with TRBD2 matching 8 bases. The germline V gene has CDR1 WNHNN and CDR2 SYGVQD (reference sequence). V lost 6 bases, J lost 0 bases, and 13 bases stayed unmatched. The CDR3 is 17 amino acids. The CDR3 bases are TGCGCCAGCAGCGAGCGGAGACTAGCGCCTAGCTCCTACGAGCAGTACTTC. Protein: CASSERRLAPSSYEQYF.

The chain is built from TRBV30 and TRBJ2-3; maybe TRBD2 (6 bases). CDR1 is GTSNPN, CDR2 SVGIG, per germline (reference sequence). The ends were cut back, 2 bases at V and 10 bases at J, with 13 bases in the middle. This CDR3 spans 12 amino acids. In nucleotides, the CDR3 is TGTGCCTGGAGTCAGACTAGTGCGGCGCAGTATTTT. Encoded protein: CAWSQTSAAQYF. Looking up the rest from reference TRBV30 and TRBJ2-3 gives the full variable domain: SQTIHQWPATLVQPVGSPLSLECTVEGTSNPNLYWYRQAAGRGLQLLFYSVGIGQISSEVPQNLSASRPQDRQFILSSKKLLLSDSGFYLCAWSQTSAAQYFGPGTRLTVL.

This CDR3 reads CASRGGTSGGTYEQYF. CDR3 sequence (DNA): TGTGCCAGCAGGGGCGGTACTAGCGGGGGAACCTACGAGCAGTACTTC. The rearrangement joins TRBV5-6 to TRBJ2-7; 11 bases line up with TRBD2. Germline values: CDR1 SGHDT, CDR2 YYEEEE. Trimming removed 5 bases from V and 2 bases from J; junction bases left unmatched: 9. This CDR3 spans 16 amino acids.

The chain is built from TRBV7-8 and TRBJ2-7; TRBD1 matches 8 bases. The germline gives CDR1 SGHVS, CDR2 FQNEAQ. The CDR3 is made up of 14 amino acids. The junction had 4 bases not matched to a gene; V was cut back by 3 bases and J by 3 bases. For the CDR3, the DNA is TGTGCCAGCAGCTTCGGGACAGGAAACTACGAGCAGTACTTC. Protein sequence: CASSFGTGNYEQYF.

This clone is a singleton in its sample. The chain couples TRBV6-6 to TRBJ1-4; TRBD1 might be the D (6 bases). Between the trimmed V and J ends, which lost 4 bases and 3 bases, there was a span of 12 bases. Looked up from germline, CDR1 is MNHNY and CDR2 is SVGAGI (reference sequence). This CDR3 region has 15 residues. The CDR3 DNA is TGTGCCAGCAGTTTCCAGGGGTGGCCTAATGAAAAACTGTTTTTT. Translated: CASSFQGWPNEKLFF.

The chain couples TRBV6-6 to TRBJ2-7, with 12 bases lining up with TRBD2. This CDR3 contains 15 residues. With V trimmed by 5 bases and J by 4 bases, 6 bases remained unmatched. CDR1 and CDR2 from the germline V gene are MNHNY and SVGAGI (reference sequence). The CDR3 sequence: CASSAGLAGRYEQYF. DNA for the CDR3: TGTGCCAGCAGTGCCGGACTAGCGGGAAGGTACGAGCAGTACTTC.

This sequence joins TRBV15 and TRBJ2-1; TRBD2 matches 14 bases. The CDR3 contains 16 residues. V lost 1 base and J lost 9; bases outside the gene matches: 5. CDR1 and CDR2 from the germline V gene are LNHNV and YYDKDF (reference sequence). The CDR3 loop reads CATSRGLAGGPVEQFF. The CDR3 coding sequence is TGTGCCACCAGCAGAGGACTAGCGGGAGGGCCGGTTGAGCAGTTCTTC.